This T cell receptor (beta chain) was sequenced during a study of T cells in Graves' hyperthyroidism and ophthalmopathy. Study results and limitations: Clonotypes that were expanded in thyroid above 0.001 mostly appeared in blood too. Ophthalmopathy cases were set apart from stable hyperthyroidism by a 13 V-J model.

Germline CDR1 reads MNHEY; CDR2 reads SVGAGI. The germline V and J ends were trimmed by 6 bases and 6 bases, with 17 bases remaining between them. The CDR3 is 14 residues long. Using RNA transcripts as the source, TCR beta CDR3 regions were amplified. The HTBI set primed first-round TCR CDR3 RT-PCR. TCRdb analysed the multiplex PCR reads with MiXCR anew, one entry per CDR3 protein. The data hold some 92,000 distinct CDR3 sequences, with around 42% observed a single time. The study defined stable Graves' hyperthyroidism as no ophthalmopathy progression within 18 months. This clonotype was counted many times. Its antigen is not identified.

J is TRBJ1-2 and V is TRBV6-5; possible D gene TRBD1, 5 bases. The source material was peripheral blood or thyroid tissue (not recorded which). The sequence was collected from a woman aged 25 to 39 with Graves' hyperthyroidism. Here the CDR3 DNA reads TGTGCCAGCAGATACCGCCTAGCCAGGGATGGCTACACCTTC. It specifies CASRYRLARDGYTF.